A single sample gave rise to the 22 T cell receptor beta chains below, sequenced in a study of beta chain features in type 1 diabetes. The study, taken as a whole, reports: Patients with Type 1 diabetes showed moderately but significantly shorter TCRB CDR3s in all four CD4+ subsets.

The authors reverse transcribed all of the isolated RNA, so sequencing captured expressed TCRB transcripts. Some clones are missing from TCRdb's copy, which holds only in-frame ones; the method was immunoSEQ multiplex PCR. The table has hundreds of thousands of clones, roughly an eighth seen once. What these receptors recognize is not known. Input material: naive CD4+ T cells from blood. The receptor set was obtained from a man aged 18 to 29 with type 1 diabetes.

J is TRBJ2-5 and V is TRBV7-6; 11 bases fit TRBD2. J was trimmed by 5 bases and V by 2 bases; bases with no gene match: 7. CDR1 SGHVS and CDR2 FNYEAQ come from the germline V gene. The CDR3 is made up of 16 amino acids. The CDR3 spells CASSLSLAGGWETQYF. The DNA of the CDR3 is TGTGCCAGCAGCTTAAGTCTAGCGGGGGGTTGGGAGACCCAGTACTTC.

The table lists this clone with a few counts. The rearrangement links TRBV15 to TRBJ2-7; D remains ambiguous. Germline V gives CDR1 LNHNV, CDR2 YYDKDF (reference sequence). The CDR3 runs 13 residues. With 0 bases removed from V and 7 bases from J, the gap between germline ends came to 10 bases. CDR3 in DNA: TGTGCCACCAGCAGAGATCGGCCCGGAGAGCAGTACTTC. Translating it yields CATSRDRPGEQYF. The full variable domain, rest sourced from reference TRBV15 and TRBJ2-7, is DAMVIQNPRYQVTQFGKPVTLSCSQTLNHNVMYWYQQKSSQAPKLLFHYYDKDFNNEADTPDNFQSRRPNTSFCFLDIRSPGLGDTAMYLCATSRDRPGEQYFGPGTRLTVT.

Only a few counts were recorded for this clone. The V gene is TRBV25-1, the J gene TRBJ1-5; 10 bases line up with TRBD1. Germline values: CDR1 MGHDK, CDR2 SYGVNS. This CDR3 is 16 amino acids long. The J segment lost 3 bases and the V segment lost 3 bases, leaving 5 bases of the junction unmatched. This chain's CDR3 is CASSESGTGDNQPQHF. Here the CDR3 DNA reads TGTGCCAGCAGTGAGTCCGGGACAGGGGACAATCAGCCCCAGCATTTT.

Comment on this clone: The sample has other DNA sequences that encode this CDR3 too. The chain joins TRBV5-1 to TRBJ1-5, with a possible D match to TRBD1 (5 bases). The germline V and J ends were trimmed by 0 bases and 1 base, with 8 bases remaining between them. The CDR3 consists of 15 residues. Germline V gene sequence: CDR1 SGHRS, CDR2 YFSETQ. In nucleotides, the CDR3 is TGCGCCAGCAGCTTGGGGCAGGGAAGCAATCAGCCCCAGCATTTT. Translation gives CASSLGQGSNQPQHF.

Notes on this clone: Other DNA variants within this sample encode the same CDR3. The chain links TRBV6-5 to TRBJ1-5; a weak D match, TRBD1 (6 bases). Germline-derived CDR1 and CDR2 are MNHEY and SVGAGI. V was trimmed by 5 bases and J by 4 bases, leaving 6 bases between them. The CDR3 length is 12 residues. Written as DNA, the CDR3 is TGTGCCAGCAGTCAGGGGAATCAGCCCCAGCATTTT. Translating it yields CASSQGNQPQHF.

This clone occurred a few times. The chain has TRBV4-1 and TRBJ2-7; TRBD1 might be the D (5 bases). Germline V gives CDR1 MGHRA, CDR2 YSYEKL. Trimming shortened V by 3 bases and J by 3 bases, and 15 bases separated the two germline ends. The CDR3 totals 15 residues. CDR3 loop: CASSQSQGSDYEQYF. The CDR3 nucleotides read TGCGCCAGCAGCCAGTCCCAGGGTTCGGACTACGAGCAGTACTTC.

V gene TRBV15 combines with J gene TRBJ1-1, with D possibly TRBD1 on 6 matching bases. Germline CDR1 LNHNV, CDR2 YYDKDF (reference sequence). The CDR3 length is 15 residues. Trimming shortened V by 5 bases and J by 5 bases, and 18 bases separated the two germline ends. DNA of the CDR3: TGTGCCACCAGCTTAGGGGGTATGGGTTGGACTGAAGCTTTCTTT. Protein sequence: CATSLGGMGWTEAFF.

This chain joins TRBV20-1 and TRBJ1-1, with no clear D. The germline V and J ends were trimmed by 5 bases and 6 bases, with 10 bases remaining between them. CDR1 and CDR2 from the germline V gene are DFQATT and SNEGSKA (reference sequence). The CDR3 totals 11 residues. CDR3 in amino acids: CSAALASEAFF. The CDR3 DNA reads TGCAGTGCTGCCCTGGCGTCTGAAGCTTTCTTT.

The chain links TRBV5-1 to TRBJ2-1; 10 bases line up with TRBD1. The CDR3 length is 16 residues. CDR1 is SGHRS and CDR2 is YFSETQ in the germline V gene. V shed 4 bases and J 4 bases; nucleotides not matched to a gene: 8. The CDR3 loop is CASSPWGTGEYNEQFF. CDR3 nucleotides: TGCGCCAGCAGCCCCTGGGGGACAGGGGAATACAATGAGCAGTTCTTC.

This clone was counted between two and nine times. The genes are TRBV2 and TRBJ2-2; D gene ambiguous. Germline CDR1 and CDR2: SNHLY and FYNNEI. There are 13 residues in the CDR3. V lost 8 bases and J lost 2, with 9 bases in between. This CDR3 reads CASWIRNTGELFF. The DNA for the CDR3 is TGTGCCAGCTGGATACGTAACACCGGGGAGCTGTTTTTT.

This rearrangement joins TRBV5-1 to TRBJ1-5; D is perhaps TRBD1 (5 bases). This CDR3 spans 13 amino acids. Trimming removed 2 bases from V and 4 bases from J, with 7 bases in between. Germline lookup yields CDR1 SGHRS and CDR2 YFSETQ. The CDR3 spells CASSFEGNQPQHF. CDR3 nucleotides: TGCGCCAGCAGCTTTGAGGGGAATCAGCCCCAGCATTTT.

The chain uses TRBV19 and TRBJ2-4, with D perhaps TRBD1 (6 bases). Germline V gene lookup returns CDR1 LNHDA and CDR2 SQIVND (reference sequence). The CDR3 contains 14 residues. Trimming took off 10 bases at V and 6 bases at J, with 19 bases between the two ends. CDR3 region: CATMDIGGGNIQYF. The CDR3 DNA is TGTGCCACAATGGATATAGGGGGTGGAAACATTCAGTACTTC. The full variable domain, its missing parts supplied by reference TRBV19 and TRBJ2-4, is DGGITQSPKYLFRKEGQNVTLSCEQNLNHDAMYWYRQDPGQGLRLIYYSQIVNDFQKGDIAEGYSVSREKKESFPLTVTSAQKNPTAFYLCATMDIGGGNIQYFGAGTRLSVL.

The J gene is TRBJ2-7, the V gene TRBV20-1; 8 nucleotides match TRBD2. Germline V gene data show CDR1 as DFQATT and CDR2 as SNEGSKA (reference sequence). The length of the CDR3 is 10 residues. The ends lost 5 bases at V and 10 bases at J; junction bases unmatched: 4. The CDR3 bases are TGCAGTGCTGCGGGGGGCCTTCAGTACTTC. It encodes CSAAGGLQYF.

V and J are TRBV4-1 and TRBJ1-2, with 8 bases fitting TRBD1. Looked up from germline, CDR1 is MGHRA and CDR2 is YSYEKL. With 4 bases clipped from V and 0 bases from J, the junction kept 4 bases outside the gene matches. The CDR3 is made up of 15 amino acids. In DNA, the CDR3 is TGCGCCAGCAGCCCGGGACAGGCTACTAACTATGGCTACACCTTC. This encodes CASSPGQATNYGYTF.

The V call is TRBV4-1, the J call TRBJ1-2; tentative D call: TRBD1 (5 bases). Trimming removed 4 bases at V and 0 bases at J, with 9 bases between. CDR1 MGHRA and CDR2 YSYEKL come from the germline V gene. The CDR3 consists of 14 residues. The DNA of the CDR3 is TGCGCCAGCAGCCCCGCGGGGGCTAACTATGGCTACACCTTC. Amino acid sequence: CASSPAGANYGYTF.

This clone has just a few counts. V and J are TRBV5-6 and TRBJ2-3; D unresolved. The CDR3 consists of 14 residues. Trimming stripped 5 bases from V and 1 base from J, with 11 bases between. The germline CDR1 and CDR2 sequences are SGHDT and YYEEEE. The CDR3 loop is CASSLRQGTDTQYF. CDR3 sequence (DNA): TGTGCCAGCAGTCTTCGGCAAGGCACAGATACGCAGTATTTT.

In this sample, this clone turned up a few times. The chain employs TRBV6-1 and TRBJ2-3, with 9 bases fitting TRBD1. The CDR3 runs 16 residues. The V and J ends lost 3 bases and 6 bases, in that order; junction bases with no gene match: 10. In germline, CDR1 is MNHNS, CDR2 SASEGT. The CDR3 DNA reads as TGTGCCAGCAGTGAGGCGGGACAGGGTGTTTGGGATACGCAGTATTTT. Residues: CASSEAGQGVWDTQYF.

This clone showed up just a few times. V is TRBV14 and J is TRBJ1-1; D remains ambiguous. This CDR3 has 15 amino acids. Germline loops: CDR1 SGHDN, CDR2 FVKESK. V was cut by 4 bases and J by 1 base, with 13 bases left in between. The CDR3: CASSRLATANTEAFF. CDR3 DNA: TGTGCCAGCAGCCGATTAGCCACAGCGAACACTGAAGCTTTCTTT.

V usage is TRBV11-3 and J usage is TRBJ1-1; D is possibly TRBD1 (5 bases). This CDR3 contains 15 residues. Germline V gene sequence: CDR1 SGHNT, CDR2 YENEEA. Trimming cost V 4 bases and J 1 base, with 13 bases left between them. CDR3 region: CASSSSSTGNTEAFF. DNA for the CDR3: TGTGCCAGCAGCTCCTCATCTACAGGGAACACTGAAGCTTTCTTT.

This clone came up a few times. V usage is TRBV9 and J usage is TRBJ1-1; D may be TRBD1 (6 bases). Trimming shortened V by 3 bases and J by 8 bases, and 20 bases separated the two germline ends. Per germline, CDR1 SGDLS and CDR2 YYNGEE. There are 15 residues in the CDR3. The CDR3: CASSAPALGGLEAFF. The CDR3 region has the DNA TGTGCCAGCAGCGCCCCCGCCCTCGGGGGGCTGGAAGCTTTCTTT. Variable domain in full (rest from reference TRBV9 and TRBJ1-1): DSGVTQTPKHLITATGQRVTLRCSPRSGDLSVYWYQQSLDQGLQFLIQYYNGEERAKGNILERFSAQQFPDLHSELNLSSLELGDSALYFCASSAPALGGLEAFFGQGTRLTVV.

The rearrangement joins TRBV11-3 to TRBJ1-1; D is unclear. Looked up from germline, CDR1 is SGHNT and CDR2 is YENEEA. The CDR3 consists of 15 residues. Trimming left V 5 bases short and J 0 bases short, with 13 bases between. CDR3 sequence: CASSMRTGVNTEAFF. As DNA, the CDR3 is TGTGCCAGCAGCATGAGGACCGGAGTGAACACTGAAGCTTTCTTT. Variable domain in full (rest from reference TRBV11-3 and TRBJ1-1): EAGVVQSPRYKIIEKKQPVAFWCNPISGHNTLYWYLQNLGQGPELLIRYENEEAVDDSQLPKDRFSAERLKGVDSTLKIQPAELGDSAVYLCASSMRTGVNTEAFFGQGTRLTVV.

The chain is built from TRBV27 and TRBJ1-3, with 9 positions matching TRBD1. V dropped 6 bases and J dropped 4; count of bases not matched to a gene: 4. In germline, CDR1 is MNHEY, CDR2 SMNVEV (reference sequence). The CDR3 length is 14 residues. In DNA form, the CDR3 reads TGTGCCAGCAGACGGACAGGGGTAGGAAACACCATATATTTT. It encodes CASRRTGVGNTIYF.